One and the same sample provided the 15 T cell receptor beta chains below, sequenced in a study of technical replicates of blood from a handful of donors. Data came from immunoSEQ multiplex PCR; TCRdb stores just in-frame clones and leaves some out. The sample consists of about 83,000 clones, 92% of them appearing once. The sample comprised T cells isolated from PBMCs. All receptors derive from a human donor in good health.

V and J are TRBV5-1 and TRBJ2-5; possible D gene TRBD2, 5 bases. The CDR3 has 13 residues. The V gene lost 2 bases and the J gene lost 4 bases, with 9 bases spanning the gap. The germline V gene encodes CDR1 SGHRS and CDR2 YFSETQ. The CDR3 nucleotides are TGCGCCAGCAGCTTCGGCGCGGGAGAGACCCAGTACTTC. This gives the protein CASSFGAGETQYF.

J is TRBJ1-4 and V is TRBV28; 7 bases line up with TRBD1. There are 16 residues in the CDR3. CDR1 is MDHEN and CDR2 is SYDVKM in the germline V gene. With V trimmed by 6 bases and J by 8 bases, 15 bases remained unmatched. The CDR3: CASSRYLGGTDEKLFF. The CDR3 DNA sequence: TGTGCCAGCAGCCGATACCTTGGGGGGACAGACGAAAAACTGTTTTTT.

This chain uses TRBV4-1 with TRBJ1-5; 8 nucleotides agree with TRBD1. J lost 4 bases, V lost 0 bases, and 5 bases had no gene match. The CDR3 runs to 16 residues. Looked up from germline, CDR1 is MGHRA and CDR2 is YSYEKL. The CDR3 protein is CASSQETGARNQPQHF. In DNA form, the CDR3 reads TGCGCCAGCAGCCAAGAGACAGGGGCTAGGAATCAGCCCCAGCATTTT.

The gene calls are TRBV5-1 and TRBJ1-4, with TRBD1 as a possible D gene (5 bases). This CDR3 has 15 residues. The germline CDR1 and CDR2 sequences are SGHRS and YFSETQ. Deletions cut 4 bases from V and 4 bases from J, with 14 bases between. CDR3 protein: CASSQYGGLNEKLFF. CDR3 nucleotides: TGCGCCAGCAGCCAATACGGGGGACTTAATGAAAAACTGTTTTTT.

The V and J genes are TRBV27 and TRBJ2-7; 10 positions agree with TRBD1. This CDR3 contains 15 residues. Germline loops: CDR1 MNHEY, CDR2 SMNVEV (reference sequence). Trimming took 4 bases from V and 5 from J; bases not matched to a gene: 8. The CDR3 region has the DNA TGTGCCAGCAGTTCCCACAGACAGGGGGCCAACGAGCAGTACTTC. It encodes CASSSHRQGANEQYF.

The CDR3 sequence: CASSFLAGGQETQYF. CDR3 nucleotide sequence: TGTGCCAGCAGCTTCCTAGCGGGGGGGCAAGAGACCCAGTACTTC. The chain recombines TRBV5-4 with TRBJ2-5; 12 bases match TRBD2. The CDR3 totals 15 residues. CDR1 and CDR2 from the germline V gene are SGHNT and YYREEE (reference sequence). J was trimmed by 2 bases and V by 2 bases; bases with no gene match: 1.

This chain joins TRBV4-1 and TRBJ2-2; D remains unclear. The CDR3 runs to 16 residues. Germline CDR1 and CDR2: MGHRA and YSYEKL. V lost 3 bases and J 0 bases, leaving 11 bases between the germline ends. CDR3 bases: TGCGCCAGCAGCCATAAGATGGGCGCGAACACCGGGGAGCTGTTTTTT. Encoded protein: CASSHKMGANTGELFF.

This chain joins TRBV7-9 and TRBJ2-7; possibly TRBD1 for D (6 bases). This CDR3 has 17 amino acids. V was clipped by 3 bases and J by 5 bases, with 23 bases between them. Germline CDR1 and CDR2: SEHNR and FQNEAQ (reference sequence). CDR3 sequence reads: CASSFPTTGFLQDEQYF. As DNA, the CDR3 is TGTGCCAGCAGCTTCCCAACTACAGGGTTTTTACAGGACGAGCAGTACTTC.

The chain couples TRBV5-1 to TRBJ2-2; the D gene is possibly TRBD2 (5 bases). The CDR3 contains 15 residues. CDR1 is SGHRS and CDR2 is YFSETQ in the germline V gene. V was shortened by 4 bases and J by 3 bases, with 13 bases between the two germline ends. CDR3 nucleotide sequence: TGCGCCAGCAGCCCCCGAGCGGCAGACACCGGGGAGCTGTTTTTT. Protein product: CASSPRAADTGELFF.

The V and J genes are TRBV5-6 and TRBJ2-7, with 11 bases lining up with TRBD1. The CDR3 consists of 15 residues. From germline, CDR1 is SGHDT and CDR2 YYEEEE. Trimming removed 4 bases from V and 4 bases from J; junction bases left unmatched: 7. CDR3: CASSTAGTGGYEQYF. CDR3 DNA sequence: TGTGCCAGCAGCACCGCCGGGACAGGGGGTTACGAGCAGTACTTC.

The chain employs TRBV5-5 and TRBJ2-1, with D unresolved. This CDR3 region has 12 residues. Germline V CDR1 and CDR2: SGHKS, YYEKEE (reference sequence). V lost 0 bases and J 8 bases, leaving 6 bases between the germline ends. The CDR3 region is CASSLAGDEQFF. In nucleotides, the CDR3 is TGTGCCAGCAGCTTGGCCGGTGATGAGCAGTTCTTC.

The chain is built from TRBV10-1 and TRBJ2-7; no definite D call. Looked up from germline, CDR1 is WNHNN and CDR2 is SYGVQD (reference sequence). The V end lost 3 bases, the J end lost 5 bases, and 8 bases lay between the germline ends. The CDR3 extends over 12 amino acids. The CDR3 DNA reads TGCGCCAGCAGTGAAGCAGGCAACGAGCAGTACTTC. It translates to CASSEAGNEQYF.

The CDR3 DNA sequence: TGTGCCAGCAGTACCCGGTGGGACAGGGGGCCTCCAATCGACTACACCTTC. Its protein is CASSTRWDRGPPIDYTF. The chain joins TRBV27 to TRBJ1-2; 12 bases agree with TRBD1. The CDR3 contains 17 residues. Germline CDR1 MNHEY, CDR2 SMNVEV (reference sequence). V shed 5 bases and J 10 bases; nucleotides not matched to a gene: 17.

This chain joins TRBV6-1 and TRBJ1-2; the D gene is possibly TRBD1 (6 bases). Between the trimmed V and J ends, which lost 6 bases and 4 bases, there was a span of 9 bases. The germline V gene has CDR1 MNHNS and CDR2 SASEGT. CDR3 size: 12 residues. CDR3 loop: CASRDSSYGYTF. The CDR3 DNA sequence: TGTGCCAGCAGGGACAGCTCCTATGGCTACACCTTC.

This clone showed up just a few times. This chain links TRBV10-2 with TRBJ1-2; D might be TRBD1 (6 bases). Germline V lookup: CDR1 WSHSY, CDR2 SAAADI. The CDR3 covers 15 residues. V was clipped by 1 base and J by 8 bases, with 17 bases between them. The CDR3, as DNA: TGCGCCAGCAGTGAGTTAGGGGACAAGAAGGGCGGCTACACCTTC. Protein: CASSELGDKKGGYTF.